The clone carrying this T cell receptor beta chain appeared a few times. J was trimmed by 5 bases and V by 7 bases; bases with no gene match: 8. From germline, CDR1 is SGHTA and CDR2 FQGNSA. The CDR3 has 15 amino acids. The data were taken from a study of human T cells and chemical hapten exposure. As for the study in general: TCR yields per sample varied mostly from small pooled library volume differences.

As to time point: patch test 3, about 24 weeks after DPC sensitization. Stated treatment: therapeutic diphenylcyclopropenone sensitization with weekly scalp DPC. Sequencing started from total RNA isolated from unfractionated whole blood. Staff drew blood before applying each patch test. Alopecia patients deemed DPC-suitable, aged 18 to 70, excluding pregnancy. One entry per CDR3 protein results from TCRdb running MiXCR on the RACE reads. The sample contains some 38,000 distinct CDR3 sequences, more than 8% of which appear only once. This sequence was found in a man aged 50-60 years with alopecia areata. Some clones in this sample may be carry-over from other donors' samples. The sample here was whole blood, taken in connection with sensitization to the hapten diphenylcyclopropenone (DPC). V is TRBV7-2 and J is TRBJ2-3; 11 bases fit TRBD2. This CDR3 reads CASILSGTSGDTQYF. As DNA, the CDR3 is TGTGCCAGCATCCTCTCCGGGACTAGCGGAGATACGCAGTATTTT. The complete variable domain, with remaining parts taken from reference TRBV7-2 and TRBJ2-3, reads GAGVSQSPSNKVTEKGKDVELRCDPISGHTALYWYRQSLGQGLEFLIYFQGNSAPDKSGLPSDRFSAERTGGSVSTLTIQRTQQEDSAVYLCASILSGTSGDTQYFGPGTRLTVL.